One and the same sample provided the 9 T cell receptor beta chains below, sequenced in a study of brain T cells in children with intractable seizures. Sequencing used immunoSEQ multiplex PCR; TCRdb keeps in-frame clones, though not all of them. Of tens of thousands of clones detected, 90% to 95% appear once; the ten largest clones hold approximately 1.4%. The sequenced sample was peripheral blood, obtained at surgery. The receptors derive from a boy under three years old with tuberous sclerosis and intractable seizures.

The chain couples TRBV19 to TRBJ2-5; possible D gene TRBD1, 6 bases. CDR3 length: 15 residues. V was clipped by 3 bases and J by 5 bases, with 16 bases between them. In germline, CDR1 is LNHDA, CDR2 SQIVND (reference sequence). Here the CDR3 DNA reads TGTGCCAGTAGTATCATGAGGGGGATCCGCGAGACCCAGTACTTC. This encodes CASSIMRGIRETQYF.

The chain employs TRBV11-2 and TRBJ2-7; D call uncertain. CDR1 and CDR2 from the germline V gene are SGHAT and FQNNGV. V was pared by 4 bases and J by 2 bases, with 9 bases between. The CDR3 is 13 amino acids. CDR3 DNA: TGTGCCAGCAGCTCTGACGAGACCTACGAGCAGTACTTC. As protein: CASSSDETYEQYF.

V usage is TRBV18 and J usage is TRBJ2-5; 9 nucleotides line up with TRBD2. Germline CDR1 and CDR2: KGHSH and LQKENI. There are 14 residues in the CDR3. The J segment lost 5 bases and the V segment lost 0 bases, leaving 1 base of the junction unmatched. The CDR3, as DNA: TGTGCCAGCTCACCACCCAGCGGGAGGGAGACCCAGTACTTC. Its translation: CASSPPSGRETQYF.

The chain combines TRBV20-1 with TRBJ1-1; D is uncertain. The CDR3 spans 11 residues. V was shortened by 5 bases and J by 1 base, with 5 bases between the two germline ends. Germline V CDR1 and CDR2: DFQATT, SNEGSKA (reference sequence). The DNA for the CDR3 is TGCAGTGCTGGCCGGAACACTGAAGCTTTCTTT. It specifies CSAGRNTEAFF.

The gene calls are TRBV6-5 and TRBJ1-2, with a weak D call TRBD1 (5 bases). Germline values: CDR1 MNHEY, CDR2 SVGAGI. The V and J ends lost 3 bases and 5 bases respectively, with 19 bases between them. The CDR3 has 16 residues. This chain's CDR3 is CASSYFATPGGYGYTF. Here the CDR3 DNA reads TGTGCCAGCAGTTATTTCGCCACCCCGGGGGGATATGGCTACACCTTC.

The chain has TRBV24-1 and TRBJ2-2; D is possibly TRBD1 or TRBD2 (5 bases each). From germline, CDR1 is KGHDR and CDR2 SFDVKD. The CDR3 sequence is 18 residues long. Trimming removed 4 bases from V and 1 base from J, with 18 bases in between. CDR3 nucleotide sequence: TGTGCCACCAGTGAATTTCCCCCCGGGACGGAGAACACCGGGGAGCTGTTTTTT. Protein sequence: CATSEFPPGTENTGELFF.

The chain couples TRBV7-9 to TRBJ2-7, with D perhaps TRBD1 (6 bases). V was trimmed by 6 bases and J by 2 bases, leaving 11 bases between them. This CDR3 has 13 residues. Germline CDR1 and CDR2: SEHNR and FQNEAQ (reference sequence). CDR3 bases: TGTGCCAGCAGTAAGACAGGTGCCTACGAGCAGTACTTC. Its translation is CASSKTGAYEQYF.

This chain uses TRBV9 with TRBJ1-4; D might be TRBD1 (5 bases). The CDR3 extends over 15 amino acids. Germline assignment: CDR1 SGDLS and CDR2 YYNGEE. V lost 3 bases and J 8 bases, leaving 17 bases between the germline ends. CDR3 DNA sequence: TGTGCCAGCAGCGCCAGCCTCGGGGACGGGGAAAAACTGTTTTTT. Its translation is CASSASLGDGEKLFF. Drawing the rest from reference TRBV9 and TRBJ1-4, the complete variable domain is DSGVTQTPKHLITATGQRVTLRCSPRSGDLSVYWYQQSLDQGLQFLIQYYNGEERAKGNILERFSAQQFPDLHSELNLSSLELGDSALYFCASSASLGDGEKLFFGSGTQLSVL.

This rearrangement joins TRBV4-1 to TRBJ1-3; TRBD1 agrees at 9 bases. CDR3 length equals 15 residues. Unmatched junction bases numbered 1, after V lost 2 bases and J lost 2 bases. CDR1 and CDR2 (germline): MGHRA, YSYEKL. The CDR3 DNA reads as TGCGCCAGCAGCCAAAACAGGGGGCCTGGAAACACCATATATTTT. Translated, it gives CASSQNRGPGNTIYF.